The clone carrying this T cell receptor (beta chain) was observed at least ten times. The V segment lost 4 bases and the J segment 5 bases; nucleotides outside the gene matches: 7. Per the germline V gene, CDR1 is SGHRS and CDR2 is YFSETQ. The CDR3 contains 14 residues. Donor samples were obtained from healthy Caucasian individuals from Russia, aged about 6 to 95. Isolated PBMCs totaled at least 6.5 million in each sample. Combining a sample-barcoded 5' primer with a J-beta primer mix, a second PCR ran for roughly 7 to 11 cycles. TCRdb re-called the 5' RACE reads with MiXCR, one entry per CDR3 protein. Among about 700,000 distinct CDR3 sequences listed, 32% were seen once. The sample originates from a study of blood T cells in healthy people across ages.

The sequencing input was blood. The clonotype was recovered from a woman aged 80 or over in good health. The chain couples TRBV5-1 to TRBJ2-7, with TRBD1 matching 9 bases. CDR3 nucleotides: TGCGCCAGCAGCGGGCGGACAGGGGTCCACGAGCAGTACTTC. Protein product: CASSGRTGVHEQYF.